The rows below give T cell receptor beta chains drawn from one sample of a study of blood T cell repertoires in COVID-19. Assay used: immunoSEQ multiplex PCR; TCRdb lists only in-frame clones, some missing. The table records some 310,000 clones, 85% to 90% of them present only once. The sample was peripheral blood. These receptors all come from a woman aged 30 to 39 with COVID-19, enrolled during active disease. Each CDR3 is given with its conserved first and last residue. The order of the fields is CDR3 protein, CDR3 DNA, V gene, clone size, D gene, J gene. A D gene is named only where the DNA matches it firmly. Not all rows give a size; the values are once, few, many and, for expanded clones, a class.

CDR3aa: CASSEQGLSGYTF
CDR3nt: TGTGCCAGCAGTGAACAGGGATTAAGTGGCTACACCTTC
v_gene: TRBV2
abundance: .
d_gene: .
j_gene: TRBJ1-2

CDR3aa: CSVAPSGPGFRGAFF
CDR3nt: TGCAGCGTCGCCCCTAGCGGCCCGGGCTTTCGGGGAGCTTTCTTT
v_gene: TRBV29-1
abundance: .
d_gene: .
j_gene: TRBJ1-1

CDR3aa: CASSLRVTGSSVDGYTF
CDR3nt: TGCGCCAGCAGCCTCCGGGTGACAGGGTCTTCGGTAGATGGCTACACCTTC
v_gene: TRBV4-1
abundance: .
d_gene: TRBD1
j_gene: TRBJ1-2

CDR3aa: CASSFSVNEKLFF
CDR3nt: TGCGCCAGCAGCTTCTCAGTTAATGAAAAACTGTTTTTT
v_gene: TRBV5-1
abundance: .
d_gene: .
j_gene: TRBJ1-4

CDR3aa: CASSFHPSGTWYQETQYF
CDR3nt: TGCGCCAGCAGCTTCCACCCGTCCGGGACATGGTACCAAGAGACCCAGTACTTC
v_gene: TRBV5-1
abundance: .
d_gene: .
j_gene: TRBJ2-5

CDR3aa: CASSLGTVYGYTF
CDR3nt: TGTGCCAGCAGCTTAGGGACAGTCTATGGCTACACCTTC
v_gene: TRBV7-2
abundance: .
d_gene: .
j_gene: TRBJ1-2

CDR3aa: CASSPGGEGNYEQFF
CDR3nt: TGTGCCAGTAGTCCCGGGGGGGAGGGCAACTATGAGCAGTTCTTC
v_gene: TRBV19
abundance: .
d_gene: TRBD2
j_gene: TRBJ2-1

CDR3aa: CAWRIDSRSGNTIYF
CDR3nt: TGTGCCTGGAGGATCGACAGCCGCTCTGGAAACACCATATATTTT
v_gene: TRBV30
abundance: .
d_gene: .
j_gene: TRBJ1-3

CDR3aa: CASSHSTSGRSYEQYF
CDR3nt: TGTGCCAGCAGCCACTCGACTAGCGGACGGTCCTACGAGCAGTACTTC
v_gene: TRBV7-9
abundance: once
d_gene: TRBD2
j_gene: TRBJ2-7

CDR3aa: CATSRDYQVGGNSPLHF
CDR3nt: TGTGCCACCAGCAGAGATTACCAGGTGGGAGGTAATTCACCCCTCCACTTT
v_gene: TRBV15
abundance: .
d_gene: .
j_gene: TRBJ1-6

CDR3aa: CASSLTSRETQYF
CDR3nt: TGTGCCAGCAGCTTAACTAGTAGAGAGACCCAGTACTTC
v_gene: TRBV7-3
abundance: .
d_gene: .
j_gene: TRBJ2-5

CDR3aa: CASSLDSTSTDTQYF
CDR3nt: TGTGCCAGCAGCTTGGATTCGACTAGCACAGATACGCAGTATTTT
v_gene: TRBV5-4
abundance: .
d_gene: .
j_gene: TRBJ2-3

CDR3aa: CASSKREGLAGKQYF
CDR3nt: TGTGCCAGCAGCAAGCGGGAAGGACTAGCGGGGAAGCAGTACTTC
v_gene: TRBV21-1
abundance: .
d_gene: .
j_gene: TRBJ2-7

CDR3aa: CASGLGSSEQYF
CDR3nt: TGTGCCAGCGGACTGGGGTCGAGTGAGCAGTACTTC
v_gene: TRBV5-4
abundance: few
d_gene: .
j_gene: TRBJ2-7

CDR3aa: CASTPGQIYGYTF
CDR3nt: TGTGCCAGCACCCCCGGACAGATCTATGGCTACACCTTC
v_gene: TRBV12-3/TRBV12-4
abundance: .
d_gene: .
j_gene: TRBJ1-2

CDR3aa: CASSLASGTYTGELFF
CDR3nt: TGCGCCAGCAGCTTGGCTAGCGGGACTTACACCGGGGAGCTGTTTTTT
v_gene: TRBV5-1
abundance: .
d_gene: TRBD2
j_gene: TRBJ2-2

CDR3aa: CASIKTETYEQYF
CDR3nt: TGTGCCAGCATTAAGACGGAGACTTACGAGCAGTACTTC
v_gene: TRBV6-5
abundance: .
d_gene: .
j_gene: TRBJ2-7

CDR3aa: CASSVVAGGRTEAFF
CDR3nt: TGTGCCAGCAGCGTAGTGGCAGGGGGAAGAACTGAAGCTTTCTTT
v_gene: TRBV9
abundance: once
d_gene: TRBD1
j_gene: TRBJ1-1

CDR3aa: CASSHRASSTDTQYF
CDR3nt: TGTGCCAGCAGCCATAGGGCTAGCTCCACAGATACGCAGTATTTT
v_gene: TRBV3-1/TRBV3-2
abundance: .
d_gene: .
j_gene: TRBJ2-3

CDR3aa: CASSPGVGETQYF
CDR3nt: TGTGCCAGCAGTCCCGGGGTAGGGGAGACCCAGTACTTC
v_gene: TRBV6-2/TRBV6-3
abundance: .
d_gene: .
j_gene: TRBJ2-5

CDR3aa: CASSFGGTTGGNEQFF
CDR3nt: TGTGCCAGCAGCTTCGGAGGAACTACCGGCGGGAATGAGCAGTTCTTC
v_gene: TRBV5-4
abundance: .
d_gene: .
j_gene: TRBJ2-1

CDR3aa: CASSISGYTEAFF
CDR3nt: TGTGCCAGTAGTATATCAGGGTACACTGAAGCTTTCTTT
v_gene: TRBV19
abundance: .
d_gene: .
j_gene: TRBJ1-1

CDR3aa: CASSVGALDHQETQYF
CDR3nt: TGTGCCAGCAGCGTAGGCGCGCTAGACCACCAAGAGACCCAGTACTTC
v_gene: TRBV9
abundance: .
d_gene: .
j_gene: TRBJ2-5

CDR3aa: CASRGQGANEQYF
CDR3nt: TGTGCCAGTAGGGGGCAGGGGGCGAACGAGCAGTACTTC
v_gene: TRBV19
abundance: .
d_gene: TRBD1
j_gene: TRBJ2-7

CDR3aa: CASRSGLSTDTQYF
CDR3nt: TGTGCCAGCAGGTCGGGGTTAAGCACAGATACGCAGTATTTT
v_gene: TRBV5-4
abundance: .
d_gene: .
j_gene: TRBJ2-3

CDR3aa: CASSQGHTSNQPQHF
CDR3nt: TGTGCCAGCAGCCAAGGGCACACTAGCAATCAGCCCCAGCATTTT
v_gene: TRBV3-1/TRBV3-2
abundance: .
d_gene: .
j_gene: TRBJ1-5

CDR3aa: CASSQEGGQGARHF
CDR3nt: TGTGCCAGCAGCCAAGAAGGCGGGCAGGGGGCGCGGCACTTC
v_gene: TRBV3-1/TRBV3-2
abundance: .
d_gene: TRBD1
j_gene: TRBJ2-7

CDR3aa: CASSLWTAMNTEAFF
CDR3nt: TGTGCCAGCAGCCTTTGGACAGCCATGAACACTGAAGCTTTCTTT
v_gene: TRBV6-5
abundance: .
d_gene: .
j_gene: TRBJ1-1